This record looks at one T cell receptor beta chain sequence and its context. The antigen remains undetermined. Ahead of sequencing, the ViraFEST assay grew antigen-specific CD4+ T cells using viral peptide pools. Subsequent to a culture period of 10 days, CD4+ T cells were isolated. A PCR test confirmed that the person had SARS-CoV-2 infection between March and December 2020. The sample belongs to a study of vaccination effects on CD4 cells after COVID-19. Germline values: CDR1 SGHTA, CDR2 FQGNSA. This CDR3 comprises 15 residues. V dropped 6 bases and J dropped 0 bases, with 14 bases sitting between them. Using immunoSEQ multiplex PCR, the repertoire was profiled, and TCRdb retains in-frame clones only, with some absent. The data contain about 70,000 clones, around 70% of them singletons.

The chain has TRBV7-2 and TRBJ2-5, with TRBD1 as a possible D gene (5 bases). This TCR was sampled from a human donor who had a prior SARS-CoV-2 infection. The sample consisted of CD4+ T cells from PBMCs cultured with HIV peptides, taken before COVID-19 vaccination. The subset denotes: HIV-1 Nef peptide pool negative control/reference culture. CDR3 amino acids: CASRKQEWYQETQYF. The DNA for the CDR3 is TGTGCCAGCAGGAAACAGGAGTGGTACCAAGAGACCCAGTACTTC.